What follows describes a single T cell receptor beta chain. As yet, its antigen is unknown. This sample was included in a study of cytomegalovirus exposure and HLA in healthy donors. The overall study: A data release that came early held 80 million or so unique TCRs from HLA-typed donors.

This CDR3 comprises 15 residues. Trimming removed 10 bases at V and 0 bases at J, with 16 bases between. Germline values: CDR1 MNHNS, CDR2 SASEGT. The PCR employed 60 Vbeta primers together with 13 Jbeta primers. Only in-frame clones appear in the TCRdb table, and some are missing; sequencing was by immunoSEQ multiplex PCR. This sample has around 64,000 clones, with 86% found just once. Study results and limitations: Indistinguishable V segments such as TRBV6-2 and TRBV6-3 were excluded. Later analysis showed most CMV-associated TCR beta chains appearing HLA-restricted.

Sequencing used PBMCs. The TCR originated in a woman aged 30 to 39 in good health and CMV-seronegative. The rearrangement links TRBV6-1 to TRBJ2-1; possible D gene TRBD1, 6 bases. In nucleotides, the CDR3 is TGTGCCACCCGAGGACAGCCGAGCTCCTACAATGAGCAGTTCTTC. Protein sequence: CATRGQPSSYNEQFF.